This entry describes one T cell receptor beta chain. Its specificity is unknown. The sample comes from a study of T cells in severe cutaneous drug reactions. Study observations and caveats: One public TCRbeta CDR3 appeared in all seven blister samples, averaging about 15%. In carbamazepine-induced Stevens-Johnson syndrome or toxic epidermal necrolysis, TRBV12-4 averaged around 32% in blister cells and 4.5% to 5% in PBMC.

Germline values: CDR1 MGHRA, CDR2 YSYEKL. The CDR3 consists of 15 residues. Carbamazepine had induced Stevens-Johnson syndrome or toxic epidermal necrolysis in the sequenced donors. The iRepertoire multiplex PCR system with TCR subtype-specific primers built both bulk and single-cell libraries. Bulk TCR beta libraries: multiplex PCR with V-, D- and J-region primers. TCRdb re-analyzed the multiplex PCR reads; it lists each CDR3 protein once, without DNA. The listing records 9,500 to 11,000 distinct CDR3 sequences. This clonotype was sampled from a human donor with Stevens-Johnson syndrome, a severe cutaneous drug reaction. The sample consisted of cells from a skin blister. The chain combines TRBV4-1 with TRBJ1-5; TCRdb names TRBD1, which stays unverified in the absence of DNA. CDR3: CASSQDWRQNQPQHF.